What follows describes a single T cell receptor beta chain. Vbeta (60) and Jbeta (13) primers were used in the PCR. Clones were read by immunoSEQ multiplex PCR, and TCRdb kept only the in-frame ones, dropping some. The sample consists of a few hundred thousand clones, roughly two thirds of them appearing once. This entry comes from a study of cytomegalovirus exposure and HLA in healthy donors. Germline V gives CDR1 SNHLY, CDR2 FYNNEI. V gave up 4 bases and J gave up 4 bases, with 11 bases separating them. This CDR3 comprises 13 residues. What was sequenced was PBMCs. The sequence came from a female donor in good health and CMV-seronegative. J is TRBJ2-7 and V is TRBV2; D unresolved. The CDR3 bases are TGTGCCAGCAGTGTCTTCTCTTTTTACGAGCAGTACTTC. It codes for CASSVFSFYEQYF.